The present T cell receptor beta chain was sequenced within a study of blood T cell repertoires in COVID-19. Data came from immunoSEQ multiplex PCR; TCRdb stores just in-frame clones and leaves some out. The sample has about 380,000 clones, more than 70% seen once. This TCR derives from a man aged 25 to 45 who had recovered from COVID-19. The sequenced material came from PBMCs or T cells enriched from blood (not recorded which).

The CDR3 DNA is TGTGCCAGCAGCCAAGAACAGCTCTATGGCTACACCTTC. As protein: CASSQEQLYGYTF. The chain employs TRBV3-1 (or the pseudogene TRBV3-2) and TRBJ1-2; D is uncertain. V was shortened by 0 bases and J by 4 bases, with 6 bases between the two germline ends. From germline, CDR1 is LGHDT and CDR2 YNNKEL (reference sequence). The CDR3 is 13 residues long.